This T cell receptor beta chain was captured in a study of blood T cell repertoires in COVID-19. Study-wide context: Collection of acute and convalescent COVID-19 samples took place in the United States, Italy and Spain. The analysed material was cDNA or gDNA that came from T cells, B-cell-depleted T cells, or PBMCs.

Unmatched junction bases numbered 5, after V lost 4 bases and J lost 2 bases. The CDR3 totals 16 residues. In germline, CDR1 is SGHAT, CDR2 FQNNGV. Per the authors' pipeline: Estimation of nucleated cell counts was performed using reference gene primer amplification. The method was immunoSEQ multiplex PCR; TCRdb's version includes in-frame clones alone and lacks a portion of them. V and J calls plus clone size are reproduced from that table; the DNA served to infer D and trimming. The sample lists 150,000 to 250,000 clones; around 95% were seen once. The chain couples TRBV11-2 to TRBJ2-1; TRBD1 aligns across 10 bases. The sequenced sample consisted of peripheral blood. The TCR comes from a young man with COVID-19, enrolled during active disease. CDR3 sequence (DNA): TGTGCCAGCAGCTCCAAGGGGACAGGGGCCTACAATGAGCAGTTCTTC. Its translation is CASSSKGTGAYNEQFF.